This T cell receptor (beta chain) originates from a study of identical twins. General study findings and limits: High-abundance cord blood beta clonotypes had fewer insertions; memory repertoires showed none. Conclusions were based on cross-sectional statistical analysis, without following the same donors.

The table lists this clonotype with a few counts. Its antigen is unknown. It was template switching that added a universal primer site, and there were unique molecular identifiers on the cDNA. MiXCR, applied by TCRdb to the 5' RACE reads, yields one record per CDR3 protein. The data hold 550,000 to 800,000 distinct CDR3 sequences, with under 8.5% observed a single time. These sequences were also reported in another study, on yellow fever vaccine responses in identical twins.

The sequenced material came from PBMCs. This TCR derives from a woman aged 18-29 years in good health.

The DNA for the CDR3 is TGTGCCAGTGCGAGGGGCAATGAGCAGTTCTTC. It specifies CASARGNEQFF. V gene TRBV27 combines with J gene TRBJ2-1; perhaps D is TRBD1 or TRBD2 (5 bases each). The V gene's germline CDR1 is MNHEY and CDR2 SMNVEV (reference sequence). V was pared by 9 bases and J by 6 bases, with 9 bases between. CDR3 length: 11 amino acids.